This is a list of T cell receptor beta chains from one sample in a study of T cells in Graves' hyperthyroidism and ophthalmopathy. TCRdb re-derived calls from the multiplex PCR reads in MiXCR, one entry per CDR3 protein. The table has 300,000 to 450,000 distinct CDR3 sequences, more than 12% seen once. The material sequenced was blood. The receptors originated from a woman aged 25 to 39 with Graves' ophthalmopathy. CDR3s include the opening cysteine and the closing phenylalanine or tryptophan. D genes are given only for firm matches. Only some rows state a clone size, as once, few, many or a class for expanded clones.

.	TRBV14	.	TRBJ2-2	CASSQDGARAGTGELFF	TGTGCCAGCAGCCAAGACGGGGCCCGGGCCGGCACCGGGGAGCTGTTTTTT
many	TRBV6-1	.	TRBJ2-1	CASRQGYNEQFF	TGTGCCAGCCGCCAGGGGTACAATGAGCAGTTCTTC
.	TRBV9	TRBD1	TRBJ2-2	CASSDTQGQAGTGELFF	TGTGCCAGCAGCGACACCCAGGGACAGGCGGGAACCGGGGAGCTGTTTTTT
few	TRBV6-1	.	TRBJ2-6	CTSTPSGEAGANVLTF	TGTACCAGCACCCCTTCCGGGGAGGCCGGGGCCAACGTCCTGACTTTC
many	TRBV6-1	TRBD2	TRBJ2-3	CASAAGADTQYF	TGTGCCAGCGCTGCGGGGGCAGATACGCAGTATTTT
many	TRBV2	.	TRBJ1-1	CASRNIRGTFTEAFF	TGTGCCAGCAGGAACATCAGGGGAACTTTCACTGAAGCTTTCTTT
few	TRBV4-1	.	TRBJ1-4	CASSQADLRVTNEKLFF	TGCGCCAGCAGCCAAGCCGACCTTAGGGTAACTAATGAAAAACTGTTTTTT
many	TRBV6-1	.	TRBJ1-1	CASSKYGEQSEAFF	TGTGCCAGCAGTAAATATGGGGAACAGTCTGAAGCTTTCTTT
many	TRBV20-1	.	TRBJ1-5	CSARKKTAVQPQHF	TGCAGTGCTAGAAAAAAGACAGCGGTTCAGCCCCAGCATTTT
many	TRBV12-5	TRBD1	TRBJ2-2	CAGKTGRTGELFF	TGTGCTGGAAAGACAGGGCGGACCGGGGAGCTGTTTTTT
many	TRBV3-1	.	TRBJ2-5	CASSQDRGQWQETQYF	TGTGCCAGCAGCCAAGATAGGGGTCAGTGGCAAGAGACCCAGTACTTC
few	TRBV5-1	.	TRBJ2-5	CASRATRQETQYF	TGCGCCAGCAGGGCCACACGCCAAGAGACCCAGTACTTC
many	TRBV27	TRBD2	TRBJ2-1	CATRLGASGGYEQFF	TGTGCCACCAGGCTGGGTGCTAGCGGGGGTTATGAGCAGTTCTTC
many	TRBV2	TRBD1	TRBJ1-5	CASSADREWGQPQHF	TGTGCCAGCAGCGCTGACAGGGAATGGGGTCAGCCCCAGCATTTT
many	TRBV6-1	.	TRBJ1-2	CASIREDRNNYGYTF	TGTGCCAGCATCCGAGAAGACAGGAATAACTATGGCTACACCTTC
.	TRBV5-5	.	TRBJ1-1	CASSRWENTEAFF	TGTGCCAGCAGCCGGTGGGAGAACACTGAAGCTTTCTTT
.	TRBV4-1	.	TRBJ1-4	CASSPSEGSEKLFF	TGCGCCAGCAGCCCCTCGGAGGGCTCGGAAAAACTGTTTTTT
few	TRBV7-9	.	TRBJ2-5	CASSFPTGHYPEETQYF	TGTGCCAGCAGCTTCCCCACTGGACACTACCCCGAAGAGACCCAGTACTTC
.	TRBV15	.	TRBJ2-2	CATSRGGWSTGELFF	TGTGCCACCAGCAGAGGGGGGTGGAGCACCGGGGAGCTGTTTTTT
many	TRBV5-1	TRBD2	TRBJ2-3	CASSYLAGGPNTQYF	TGCGCCAGCAGCTACTTAGCGGGGGGGCCGAATACGCAGTATTTT
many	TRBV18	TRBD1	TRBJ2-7	CASSPEPTGYGEQYF	TGTGCCAGCTCACCCGAACCGACAGGGTACGGCGAGCAGTACTTC
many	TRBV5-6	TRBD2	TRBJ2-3	CASSSGLAGPGEDTQYF	TGTGCCAGCAGCTCGGGACTAGCGGGGCCCGGGGAAGATACGCAGTATTTT
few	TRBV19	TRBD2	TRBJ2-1	CASSTRGVAGGLNEQFF	TGTGCCAGTAGTACCCGCGGCGTAGCGGGGGGACTCAATGAGCAGTTCTTC
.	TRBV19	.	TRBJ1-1	CASSIRFGGLNTEAFF	TGTGCCAGTAGTATTCGATTCGGGGGGTTGAACACTGAAGCTTTCTTT
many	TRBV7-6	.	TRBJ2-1	CASSPRTQTNEQFF	TGTGCCAGCAGCCCCCGGACACAAACCAATGAGCAGTTCTTC
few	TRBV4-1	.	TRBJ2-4	CASSFRVGENIQYF	TGCGCCAGCAGCTTCAGGGTCGGGGAAAACATTCAGTACTTC
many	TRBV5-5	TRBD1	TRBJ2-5	CASSFIYRGSQETQYF	TGTGCCAGCAGCTTCATCTACAGGGGGAGTCAAGAGACCCAGTACTTC
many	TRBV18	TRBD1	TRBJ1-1	CASSPRTGGFTEAFF	TGTGCCAGCAGTCCCCGGACAGGGGGTTTCACTGAAGCTTTCTTT
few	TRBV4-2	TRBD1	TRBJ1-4	CASSQAPGTGDEKLFF	TGTGCCAGCAGCCAAGCTCCCGGGACAGGGGACGAAAAACTGTTTTTT
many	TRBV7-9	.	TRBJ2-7	CASSLPGHSLYEQYF	TGTGCCAGCAGCTTGCCGGGACATTCTTTGTACGAGCAGTACTTC
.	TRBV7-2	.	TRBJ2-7	CASSFYICSAGDRVRTYEQYF	.
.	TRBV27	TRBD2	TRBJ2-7	CASSLVFGGAPYEQYF	TGTGCCAGCAGTCTAGTTTTCGGGGGGGCCCCCTACGAGCAGTACTTC
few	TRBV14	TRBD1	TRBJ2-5	CASSKKQGWRETQYF	TGTGCCAGCAGCAAAAAACAGGGGTGGAGGGAGACCCAGTACTTC
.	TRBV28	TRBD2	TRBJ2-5	CASSLGAGSSQETQYF	TGTGCCAGCAGTTTGGGAGCGGGGTCCTCTCAAGAGACCCAGTACTTC
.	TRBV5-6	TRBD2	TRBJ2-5	CASSLIGGGAKTQYF	TGTGCCAGCAGCTTGATTGGCGGGGGGGCTAAGACCCAGTACTTC
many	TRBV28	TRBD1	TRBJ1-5	CASSLGTGLQRNQPQHF	TGTGCCAGCAGTTTAGGGACAGGGCTGCAACGCAATCAGCCCCAGCATTTT
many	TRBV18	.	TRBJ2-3	CASSPIGSTDTQYF	TGTGCCAGCTCACCGATTGGGAGCACAGATACGCAGTATTTT
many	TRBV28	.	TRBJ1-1	CASSLSRGGAFF	TGTGCCAGCAGTTTATCACGCGGGGGAGCTTTCTTT
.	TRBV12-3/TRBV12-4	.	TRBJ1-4	CASRGGGAANEKLFF	TGTGCCTCCCGGGGAGGTGGGGCAGCCAATGAAAAACTGTTTTTT
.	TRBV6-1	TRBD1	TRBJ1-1	CASSPIPGQGRLNTEAFF	TGTGCCAGCAGTCCTATACCGGGACAGGGTCGCTTAAACACTGAAGCTTTCTTT
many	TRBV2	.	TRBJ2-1	CASAHSNEFF	TGTGCCAGCGCCCACAGCAATGAGTTCTTC
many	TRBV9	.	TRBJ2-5	CASSVEGQETQYF	TGTGCCAGCAGCGTTGAGGGCCAAGAGACCCAGTACTTC
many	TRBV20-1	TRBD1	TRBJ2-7	CSATARPGQDSYEQYF	TGCAGTGCTACGGCCCGCCCGGGACAGGACTCCTACGAGCAGTACTTC
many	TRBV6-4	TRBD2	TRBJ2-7	CASIQGLAHEQYF	TGTGCCAGCATTCAGGGACTAGCCCACGAGCAGTACTTC
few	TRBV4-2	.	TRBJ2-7	CASSQGSGRSSYEQYF	TGTGCCAGCAGCCAAGGGTCAGGGAGAAGCTCCTACGAGCAGTACTTC